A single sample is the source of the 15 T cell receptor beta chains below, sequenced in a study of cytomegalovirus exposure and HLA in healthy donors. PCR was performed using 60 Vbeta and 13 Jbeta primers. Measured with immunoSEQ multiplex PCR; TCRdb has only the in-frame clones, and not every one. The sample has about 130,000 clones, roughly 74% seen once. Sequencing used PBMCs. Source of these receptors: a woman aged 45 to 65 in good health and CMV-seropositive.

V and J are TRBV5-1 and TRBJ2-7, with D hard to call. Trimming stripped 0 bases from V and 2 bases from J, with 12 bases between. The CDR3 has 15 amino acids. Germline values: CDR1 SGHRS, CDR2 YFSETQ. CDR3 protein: CASSLAAETTYEQYF. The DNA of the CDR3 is TGCGCCAGCAGCTTGGCGGCGGAAACTACCTACGAGCAGTACTTC.

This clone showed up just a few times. CDR3 residues: CASSRPGTGTYEQYF. DNA for the CDR3: TGTGCCAGCAGTCGCCCCGGGACAGGGACCTACGAGCAGTACTTC. V usage is TRBV6-5 and J usage is TRBJ2-7, with 9 bases lining up with TRBD1. The trim removed 5 bases at V and 2 bases at J, leaving 7 bases unmatched. The CDR3 totals 15 residues. Germline V gene lookup returns CDR1 MNHEY and CDR2 SVGAGI.

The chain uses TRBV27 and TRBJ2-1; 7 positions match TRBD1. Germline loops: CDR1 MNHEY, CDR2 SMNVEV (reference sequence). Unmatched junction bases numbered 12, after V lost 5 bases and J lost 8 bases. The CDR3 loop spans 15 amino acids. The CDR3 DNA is TGTGCCAGCAGTCTCTCCCCGGACAGGTTAGATGAGCAGTTCTTC. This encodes CASSLSPDRLDEQFF.

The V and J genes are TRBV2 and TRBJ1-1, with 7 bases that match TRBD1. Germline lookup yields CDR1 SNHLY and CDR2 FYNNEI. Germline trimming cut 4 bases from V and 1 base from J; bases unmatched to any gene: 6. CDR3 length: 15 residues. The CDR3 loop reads CASSVSAGGNTEAFF. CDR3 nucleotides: TGTGCCAGCAGTGTCTCCGCAGGGGGGAACACTGAAGCTTTCTTT. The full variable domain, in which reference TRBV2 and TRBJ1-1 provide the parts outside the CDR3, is EPEVTQTPSHQVTQMGQEVILRCVPISNHLYFYWYRQILGQKVEFLVSFYNNEISEKSEIFDDQFSVERPDGSNFTLKIRSTKLEDSAMYFCASSVSAGGNTEAFFGQGTRLTVV.

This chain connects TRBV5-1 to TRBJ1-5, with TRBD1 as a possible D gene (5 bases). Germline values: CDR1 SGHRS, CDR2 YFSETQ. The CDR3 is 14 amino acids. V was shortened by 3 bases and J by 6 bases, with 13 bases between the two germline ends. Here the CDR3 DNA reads TGCGCCAGCAGCTCAGGGTTCGGGGGTCAGCCCCAGCATTTT. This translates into CASSSGFGGQPQHF.

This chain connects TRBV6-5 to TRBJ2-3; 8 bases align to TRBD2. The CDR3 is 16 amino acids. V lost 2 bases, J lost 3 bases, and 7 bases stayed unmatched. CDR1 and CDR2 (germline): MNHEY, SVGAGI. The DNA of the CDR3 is TGTGCCAGCAGTTACAATCCTCGACTAGCGACAGATACGCAGTATTTT. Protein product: CASSYNPRLATDTQYF.

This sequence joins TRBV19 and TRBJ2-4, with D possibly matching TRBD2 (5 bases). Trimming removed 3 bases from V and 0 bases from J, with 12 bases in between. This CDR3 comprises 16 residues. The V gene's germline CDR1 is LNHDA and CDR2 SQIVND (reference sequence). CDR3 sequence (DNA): TGTGCCAGTAGTATTGTCGAGGGAGAAGCCAAAAACATTCAGTACTTC. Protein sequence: CASSIVEGEAKNIQYF. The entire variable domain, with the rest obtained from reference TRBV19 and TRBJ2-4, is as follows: DGGITQSPKYLFRKEGQNVTLSCEQNLNHDAMYWYRQDPGQGLRLIYYSQIVNDFQKGDIAEGYSVSREKKESFPLTVTSAQKNPTAFYLCASSIVEGEAKNIQYFGAGTRLSVL.

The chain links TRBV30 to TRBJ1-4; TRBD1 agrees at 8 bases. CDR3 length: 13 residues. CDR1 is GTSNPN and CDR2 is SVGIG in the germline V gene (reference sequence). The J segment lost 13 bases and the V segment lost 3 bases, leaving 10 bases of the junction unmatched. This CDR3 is CAWSGDRRRVLFF. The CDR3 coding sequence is TGTGCCTGGAGCGGGGACAGGAGACGTGTACTGTTTTTT.

CDR3 region: CASSPGGSTYNEQFF. The DNA for the CDR3 is TGTGCCAGCAGCCCCGGGGGGTCAACCTACAATGAGCAGTTCTTC. This rearrangement joins TRBV7-2 to TRBJ2-1; TRBD2 agrees at 7 bases. There are 15 residues in the CDR3. Trimming took 5 bases from V and 2 from J; bases not matched to a gene: 6. Germline V CDR1 and CDR2: SGHTA, FQGNSA.

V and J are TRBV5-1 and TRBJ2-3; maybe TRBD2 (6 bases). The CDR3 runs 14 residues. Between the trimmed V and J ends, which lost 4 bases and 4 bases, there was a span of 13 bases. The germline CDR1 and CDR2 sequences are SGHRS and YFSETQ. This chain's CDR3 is CASSLGLLPDTQYF. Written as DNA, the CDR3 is TGCGCCAGCAGCCTAGGACTACTCCCAGATACGCAGTATTTT.

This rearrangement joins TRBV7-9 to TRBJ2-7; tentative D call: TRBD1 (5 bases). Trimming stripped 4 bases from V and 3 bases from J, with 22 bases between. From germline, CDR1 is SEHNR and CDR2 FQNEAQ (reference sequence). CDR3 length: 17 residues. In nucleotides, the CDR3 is TGTGCCAGCAGCTCGACACGCCTCACGGACATATTCTACGAGCAGTACTTC. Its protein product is CASSSTRLTDIFYEQYF.

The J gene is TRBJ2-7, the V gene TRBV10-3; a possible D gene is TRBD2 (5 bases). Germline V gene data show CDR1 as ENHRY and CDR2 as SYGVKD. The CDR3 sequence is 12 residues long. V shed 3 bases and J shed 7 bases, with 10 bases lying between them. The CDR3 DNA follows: TGTGCCATCAGTGAAACCGGGGAGGAGCAGTACTTC. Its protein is CAISETGEEQYF.

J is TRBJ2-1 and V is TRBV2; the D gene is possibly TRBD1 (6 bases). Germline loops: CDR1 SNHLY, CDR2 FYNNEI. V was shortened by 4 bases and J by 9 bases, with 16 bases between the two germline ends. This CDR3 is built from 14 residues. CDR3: CASSVGPGVSEQFF. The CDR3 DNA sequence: TGTGCCAGCAGTGTGGGCCCAGGGGTCAGTGAGCAGTTCTTC.

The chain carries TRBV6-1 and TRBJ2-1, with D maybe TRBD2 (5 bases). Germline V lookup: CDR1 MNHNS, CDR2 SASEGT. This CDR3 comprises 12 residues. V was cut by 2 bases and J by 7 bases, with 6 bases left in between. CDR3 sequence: CASSEIANEQFF. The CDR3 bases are TGTGCCAGCAGTGAAATAGCGAATGAGCAGTTCTTC.

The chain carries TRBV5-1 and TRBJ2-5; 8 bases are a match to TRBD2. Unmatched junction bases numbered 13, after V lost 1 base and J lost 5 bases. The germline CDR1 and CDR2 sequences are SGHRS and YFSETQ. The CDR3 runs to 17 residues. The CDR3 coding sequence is TGCGCCAGCAGCTTGTACGGACTAGCCAATTCGGGGGAGACCCAGTACTTC. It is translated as CASSLYGLANSGETQYF.